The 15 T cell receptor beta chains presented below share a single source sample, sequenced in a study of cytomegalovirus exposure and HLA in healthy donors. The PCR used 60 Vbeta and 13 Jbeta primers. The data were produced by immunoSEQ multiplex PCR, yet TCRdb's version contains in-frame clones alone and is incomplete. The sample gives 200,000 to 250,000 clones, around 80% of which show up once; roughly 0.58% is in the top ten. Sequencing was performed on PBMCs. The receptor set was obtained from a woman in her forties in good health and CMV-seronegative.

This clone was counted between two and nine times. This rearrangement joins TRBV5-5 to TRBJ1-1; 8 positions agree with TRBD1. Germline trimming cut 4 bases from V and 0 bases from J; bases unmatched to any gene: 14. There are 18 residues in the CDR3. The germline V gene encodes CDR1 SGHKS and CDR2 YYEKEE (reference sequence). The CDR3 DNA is TGTGCCAGCAGCCTCTACCTTCCCTGGACAGGGATGAACACTGAAGCTTTCTTT. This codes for CASSLYLPWTGMNTEAFF.

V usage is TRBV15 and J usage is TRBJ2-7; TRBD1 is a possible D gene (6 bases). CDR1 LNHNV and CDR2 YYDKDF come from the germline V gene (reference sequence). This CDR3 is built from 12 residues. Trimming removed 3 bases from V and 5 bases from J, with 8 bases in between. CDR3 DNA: TGTGCCACCAGCAGGGGGGCGGACGAGCAGTACTTC. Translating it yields CATSRGADEQYF.

The CDR3: CASTPPPGQDYEQYF. CDR3 in DNA: TGTGCCAGCACCCCTCCCCCGGGACAGGACTACGAGCAGTACTTC. The rearrangement joins TRBV27 to TRBJ2-7, with TRBD1 matching over 8 bases. The CDR3 extends over 15 amino acids. The germline V gene has CDR1 MNHEY and CDR2 SMNVEV (reference sequence). The J segment lost 3 bases and the V segment lost 7 bases, leaving 11 bases of the junction unmatched.

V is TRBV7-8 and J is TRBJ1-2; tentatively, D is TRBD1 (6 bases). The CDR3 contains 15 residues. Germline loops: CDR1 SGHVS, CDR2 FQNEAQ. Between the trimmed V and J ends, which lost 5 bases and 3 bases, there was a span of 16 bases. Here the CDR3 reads CASSPGHSWDYGYTF. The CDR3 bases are TGTGCCAGCAGCCCGGGACACTCTTGGGACTATGGCTACACCTTC.

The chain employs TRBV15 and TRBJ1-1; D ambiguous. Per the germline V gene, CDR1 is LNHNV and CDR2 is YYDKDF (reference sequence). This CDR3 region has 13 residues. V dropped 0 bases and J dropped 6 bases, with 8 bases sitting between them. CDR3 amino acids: CATSRDAAPEAFF. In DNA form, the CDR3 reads TGTGCCACCAGCAGAGATGCGGCTCCTGAAGCTTTCTTT.

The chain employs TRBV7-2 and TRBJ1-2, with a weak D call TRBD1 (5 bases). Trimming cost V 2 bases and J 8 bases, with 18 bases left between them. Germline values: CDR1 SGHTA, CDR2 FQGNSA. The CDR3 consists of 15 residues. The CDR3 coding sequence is TGTGCCAGCAGCTTATTGGGGCCTCAACTCGGCGGCTACACCTTC. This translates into CASSLLGPQLGGYTF.

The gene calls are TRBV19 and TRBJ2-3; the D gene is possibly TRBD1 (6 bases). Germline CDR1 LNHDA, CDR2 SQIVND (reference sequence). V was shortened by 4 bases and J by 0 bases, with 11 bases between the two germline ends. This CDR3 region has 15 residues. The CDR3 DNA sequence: TGTGCCAGTAGTACAGGGACAACTAGCACAGATACGCAGTATTTT. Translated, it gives CASSTGTTSTDTQYF.

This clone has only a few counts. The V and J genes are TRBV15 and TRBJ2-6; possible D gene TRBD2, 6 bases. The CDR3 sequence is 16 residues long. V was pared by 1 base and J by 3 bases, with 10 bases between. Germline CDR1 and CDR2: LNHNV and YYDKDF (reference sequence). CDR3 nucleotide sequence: TGTGCCACCAGCAGAGTTGGGGGGTATGGGGCCAACGTCCTGACTTTC. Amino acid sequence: CATSRVGGYGANVLTF. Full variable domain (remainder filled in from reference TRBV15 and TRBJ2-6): DAMVIQNPRYQVTQFGKPVTLSCSQTLNHNVMYWYQQKSSQAPKLLFHYYDKDFNNEADTPDNFQSRRPNTSFCFLDIRSPGLGDTAMYLCATSRVGGYGANVLTFGAGSRLTVL.

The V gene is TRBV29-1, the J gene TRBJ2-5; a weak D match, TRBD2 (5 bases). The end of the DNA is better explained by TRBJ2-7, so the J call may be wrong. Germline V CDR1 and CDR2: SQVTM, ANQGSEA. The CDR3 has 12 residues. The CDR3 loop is CSVTGNLYEQYF. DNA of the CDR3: TGCAGCGTCACCGGGAACCTCTACGAGCAGTACTTC.

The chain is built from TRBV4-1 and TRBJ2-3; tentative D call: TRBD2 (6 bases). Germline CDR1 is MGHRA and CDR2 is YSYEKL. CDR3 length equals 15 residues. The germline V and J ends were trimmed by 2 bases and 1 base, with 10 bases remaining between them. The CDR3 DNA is TGCGCCAGCAGCCAAATCGAGCGGGGCACAGATACGCAGTATTTT. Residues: CASSQIERGTDTQYF.

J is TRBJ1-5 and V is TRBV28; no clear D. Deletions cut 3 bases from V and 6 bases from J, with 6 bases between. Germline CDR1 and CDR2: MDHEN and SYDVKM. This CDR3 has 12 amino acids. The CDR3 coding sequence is TGTGCCAGCAGTTTCTCGGGTCAGCCCCAGCATTTT. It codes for CASSFSGQPQHF.

CDR3 bases: TGTGCCAGCAGCTTAAGTTCGGGGAGAGCCGTCGAGCAGTACTTC. It codes for CASSLSSGRAVEQYF. The J gene is TRBJ2-7, the V gene TRBV11-3; the D gene is possibly TRBD2 (5 bases). Trimming stripped 2 bases from V and 6 bases from J, with 17 bases between. The germline CDR1 and CDR2 sequences are SGHNT and YENEEA. The length of the CDR3 is 15 residues.

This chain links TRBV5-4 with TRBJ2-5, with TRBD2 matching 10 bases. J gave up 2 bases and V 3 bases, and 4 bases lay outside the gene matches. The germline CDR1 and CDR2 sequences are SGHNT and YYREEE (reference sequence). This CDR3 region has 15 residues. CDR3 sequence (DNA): TGTGCCAGCAGCTCCGGACTAGCGGCACAAGAGACCCAGTACTTC. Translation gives CASSSGLAAQETQYF.

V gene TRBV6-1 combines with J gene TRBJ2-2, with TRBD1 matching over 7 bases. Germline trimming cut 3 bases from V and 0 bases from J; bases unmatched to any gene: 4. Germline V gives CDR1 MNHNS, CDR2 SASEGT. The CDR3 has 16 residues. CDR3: CASSDFGQANTGELFF. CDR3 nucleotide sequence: TGTGCCAGCAGTGACTTCGGACAGGCGAACACCGGGGAGCTGTTTTTT.

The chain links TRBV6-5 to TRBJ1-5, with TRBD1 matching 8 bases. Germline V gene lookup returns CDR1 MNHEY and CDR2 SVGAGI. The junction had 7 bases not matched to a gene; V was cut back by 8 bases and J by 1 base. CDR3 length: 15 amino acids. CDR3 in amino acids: CASCPGGASNQPQHF. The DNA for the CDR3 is TGTGCCAGCTGCCCAGGGGGCGCGAGCAATCAGCCCCAGCATTTT.